The text below deals with one T cell receptor beta chain. Its antigen is not yet known. Per-base quality was not reported, and no clone a single base away is much larger than it. These data originate in a study of control samples from healthy donors and cancer patients (dated by TCRdb to 2020 to 2022). The library was produced with the immunoSEQ multiplex PCR assay. TCRdb carries this immuneACCESS record with in-frame sequences only. Its versions omit some clonotypes, under half of them owing to an unresolved V gene in the studies checked, with the rest unexplained. The sample contains 100,000 to 150,000 clones, approximately 90% of them found a single time. In total, the top ten clones hold roughly 3.2% of the sample. The CDR3 sequence holds 13 residues, the cysteine and phenylalanine included. Of all the DNA, just the CDR3 is kept, 39 bases in frame from base 1. CDR1 LNHDA and CDR2 SQIVND are derived from the germline V gene (reference sequence). V gives up 5 bases and J gives up 8 bases, and the segment between their germline ends measures 13 bases.

Sequences were obtained from blood. The receptor comes from a man aged 50 to 59 in good health. In this chain, TRBV19 is recombined with TRBJ2-4, and the D gene may be TRBD1, 5 bases matching. Here is the DNA: TGTGCCAGTAGTGCCCAGGGAAGGGACATTCAGTACTTC. The resulting protein is CASSAQGRDIQYF.